This T cell receptor (beta chain) was captured by sequencing in a study of T cell repertoires in cytomegalovirus infection. Study at large: Indications came from public TCR beta signatures; they pointed to CMV infection and to a matching HLA type. General study findings and limits: Carriage of CMV together with the relevant HLA was identifiable through cumulative public TCR beta family frequency.

CDR3 length: 15 amino acids. V was shortened by 5 bases and J by 0 bases, with 13 bases between the two germline ends. In germline, CDR1 is LNHDA, CDR2 SQIVND (reference sequence). TCRdb fed the reads into MiXCR, producing one record per CDR3 protein. The sample yields 500,000 to 600,000 distinct CDR3 sequences, approximately 15% seen once. This clonotype was seen many times. Antigen: not known. Sequencing was carried out using CD8+ T cells from PBMCs. This TCR was sampled from a human donor in good health (CMV status not recorded). Some clones in this sample may be carry-over from other donors' samples. The chain is built from TRBV19 and TRBJ1-1; D not certain. The CDR3 DNA follows: TGTGCCAGTAGTGCCCGGGGAGAGCTGAACACTGAAGCTTTCTTT. This codes for CASSARGELNTEAFF. Together with reference TRBV19 and TRBJ1-1, the CDR3 gives the full variable domain: DGGITQSPKYLFRKEGQNVTLSCEQNLNHDAMYWYRQDPGQGLRLIYYSQIVNDFQKGDIAEGYSVSREKKESFPLTVTSAQKNPTAFYLCASSARGELNTEAFFGQGTRLTVV.